The 10 T cell receptor beta chains listed next were all sequenced from one sample in a study of CD4+ T cells in melanoma. The protocol was immunoSEQ multiplex PCR, while the TCRdb copy is restricted to in-frame clones and leaves out a portion. The sample carries 15,000 to 20,000 clones, over 70% recorded once. Sequencing was performed on cells from a culture (not recorded whether cultured in vitro). These receptors originate from a human donor with melanoma.

The chain is built from TRBV5-1 and TRBJ2-3; 11 positions agree with TRBD2. The germline gives CDR1 SGHRS, CDR2 YFSETQ. This CDR3 comprises 17 residues. Losses at the gene ends were 4 bases for V and 1 base for J; bases not matched to a gene: 8. CDR3 bases: TGCGCCAGCAGCGCCCCCCCTAGCGGGGGGCGCACAGATACGCAGTATTTT. Its protein is CASSAPPSGGRTDTQYF.

J is TRBJ1-1 and V is TRBV2; 7 positions match TRBD1. Per the germline V gene, CDR1 is SNHLY and CDR2 is FYNNEI. The CDR3 extends over 18 amino acids. V dropped 2 bases and J dropped 1; count of bases not matched to a gene: 13. CDR3 protein: CASSEPRLHRGENTEAFF. Written as DNA, the CDR3 is TGTGCCAGCAGTGAACCCCGCCTCCACAGGGGTGAGAACACTGAAGCTTTCTTT.

This chain uses TRBV2 with TRBJ2-2; D may be TRBD1 (5 bases). The CDR3 loop spans 16 amino acids. Germline lookup yields CDR1 SNHLY and CDR2 FYNNEI. Deletions cut 8 bases from V and 6 bases from J, with 22 bases between. CDR3 protein: CASRTRQGMMAGELFF. DNA for the CDR3: TGTGCCAGCCGAACCAGGCAGGGTATGATGGCCGGGGAGCTGTTTTTT.

The rearrangement uses TRBV6-1 and TRBJ1-2; perhaps TRBD1 as D (5 bases). V lost 7 bases and J 0 bases, leaving 15 bases between the germline ends. The CDR3 length is 15 residues. The germline CDR1 and CDR2 sequences are MNHNS and SASEGT. CDR3 bases: TGTGCCAGCACCGCCGGGGCGAGTCCTAACTATGGCTACACCTTC. Its protein is CASTAGASPNYGYTF.

In its sample, this clone was seen once. The chain carries TRBV11-2 and TRBJ1-4; D is unclear. Germline CDR1 and CDR2: SGHAT and FQNNGV. The CDR3 extends over 16 amino acids. V dropped 5 bases and J dropped 0 bases, with 13 bases sitting between them. The DNA for the CDR3 is TGTGCCAGCAGCAAGAATTCGGGTGCAACTAATGAAAAACTGTTTTTT. Its translation is CASSKNSGATNEKLFF.

The rearrangement joins TRBV19 to TRBJ2-3; D gene unclear. Looked up from germline, CDR1 is LNHDA and CDR2 is SQIVND (reference sequence). The V and J ends lost 4 bases and 0 bases respectively, with 11 bases between them. The CDR3 loop spans 15 amino acids. The CDR3 here is CASSNRAVSTDTQYF. The CDR3, as DNA: TGTGCCAGTAGTAATCGTGCTGTTAGCACAGATACGCAGTATTTT.

The chain links TRBV5-1 to TRBJ2-5; D call uncertain. The CDR3 extends over 13 amino acids. CDR1 is SGHRS and CDR2 is YFSETQ in the germline V gene. V dropped 4 bases and J dropped 0 bases, with 7 bases sitting between them. The chain's CDR3 is CASSPRYQETQYF. In nucleotides, the CDR3 is TGCGCCAGCAGCCCCCGGTACCAAGAGACCCAGTACTTC.

The chain has TRBV11-2 and TRBJ1-1; D ambiguous. CDR3 length equals 16 residues. V dropped 5 bases and J dropped 5 bases, with 21 bases sitting between them. Germline V gene sequence: CDR1 SGHAT, CDR2 FQNNGV. The CDR3 nucleotides are TGTGCCAGCAGCAGCCGTTCCGGGCCCCCTGAGACTGAAGCTTTCTTT. As protein: CASSSRSGPPETEAFF.

This rearrangement joins TRBV4-1 to TRBJ2-1; a weak D match, TRBD1 (6 bases). The V gene lost 4 bases and the J gene lost 5 bases, with 18 bases spanning the gap. Germline V gives CDR1 MGHRA, CDR2 YSYEKL. The CDR3 length is 16 residues. The CDR3 is CASSRGQGQMNNEQFF. The CDR3 coding sequence is TGCGCCAGCAGCCGGGGGCAAGGACAGATGAACAATGAGCAGTTCTTC.

V gene TRBV29-1 combines with J gene TRBJ1-1; no firm D call. CDR1 SQVTM and CDR2 ANQGSEA come from the germline V gene. Trimming shortened V by 6 bases and J by 2 bases, and 13 bases separated the two germline ends. This CDR3 spans 13 amino acids. The CDR3: CSVPGPVNTEAFF. In DNA form, the CDR3 reads TGCAGCGTGCCGGGCCCTGTTAACACTGAAGCTTTCTTT.